What follows are 13 T cell receptor beta chains derived from one specimen sequenced in a study of blood T cell repertoires in COVID-19. This table comes from immunoSEQ multiplex PCR, and its TCRdb copy is limited to in-frame clones, with some not included. The sample carries approximately 140,000 clones, around nine tenths recorded once. Sequenced material: peripheral blood. The receptors were gathered from a man aged 50-60 years with active or convalescent COVID-19.

This clone was found once. The chain recombines TRBV10-1 with TRBJ2-7; tentative D call: TRBD1 (5 bases). V lost 3 bases and J lost 4, with 16 bases in between. Germline V gives CDR1 WNHNN, CDR2 SYGVQD (reference sequence). This CDR3 has 15 residues. Here the CDR3 reads CASSEERQGWYEQYF. In DNA, the CDR3 is TGCGCCAGCAGTGAAGAACGCCAGGGCTGGTACGAGCAGTACTTC.

The chain recombines TRBV5-1 with TRBJ1-4; TRBD1 agrees at 11 bases. Per the germline V gene, CDR1 is SGHRS and CDR2 is YFSETQ. There are 16 residues in the CDR3. The trim removed 0 bases at V and 7 bases at J, leaving 5 bases unmatched. The CDR3 here is CASSLAGQGAGEKLFF. The CDR3 coding sequence is TGCGCCAGCAGCTTGGCAGGACAGGGGGCAGGTGAAAAACTGTTTTTT.

The J gene is TRBJ2-5, the V gene TRBV29-1, with TRBD2 identical over 13 bases. The germline V gene has CDR1 SQVTM and CDR2 ANQGSEA. This CDR3 is built from 15 residues. V gave up 6 bases and J gave up 5 bases; unmatched junction bases: 9. This CDR3 reads CSVELAGGLLETQYF. The CDR3 nucleotides read TGCAGCGTCGAACTAGCGGGGGGGCTCTTGGAGACCCAGTACTTC.

V and J are TRBV6-5 and TRBJ2-5, with TRBD2 as a possible D gene (5 bases). Trimming took 8 bases from V and 5 from J, leaving 15 bases between them. The CDR3 runs 13 residues. Germline values: CDR1 MNHEY, CDR2 SVGAGI. The CDR3 sequence is CASRGRVFETQYF. In DNA, the CDR3 is TGTGCCAGCCGGGGAAGGGTATTCGAGACCCAGTACTTC.

The chain couples TRBV5-1 to TRBJ1-1; unclear D gene. The CDR3 contains 13 residues. CDR1 and CDR2 (germline): SGHRS, YFSETQ. Between the trimmed V and J ends, which lost 0 bases and 5 bases, there was a span of 8 bases. CDR3 loop: CASSLVGETEAFF. CDR3 in DNA: TGCGCCAGCAGCTTGGTCGGGGAGACTGAAGCTTTCTTT.

The chain carries TRBV2 and TRBJ2-7; 10 nucleotides match TRBD2. Trimming removed 5 bases from V and 5 bases from J; junction bases left unmatched: 3. This CDR3 spans 13 amino acids. Germline assignment: CDR1 SNHLY and CDR2 FYNNEI. CDR3 DNA sequence: TGTGCCAGCAGTTACGGGACTAGCGACGAGCAGTACTTC. Protein product: CASSYGTSDEQYF.

The CDR3 reads CASGGDQETQYF. DNA for the CDR3: TGTGCCAGCGGAGGGGACCAAGAGACCCAGTACTTC. This chain joins TRBV12-3 or TRBV12-4 and TRBJ2-5, with D perhaps matching TRBD2 (6 bases). The CDR3 contains 12 residues. Trimming pared 8 bases from V and 0 bases from J, leaving 7 bases between.

The CDR3 DNA reads TGTGCCAGCAGTGAAACTAGGGGGTCTGGAAACACCATATATTTT. Its protein product is CASSETRGSGNTIYF. J is TRBJ1-3 and V is TRBV2, with TRBD1 as a possible D gene (6 bases). The germline V and J ends were trimmed by 2 bases and 1 base, with 9 bases remaining between them. Germline V CDR1 and CDR2: SNHLY, FYNNEI. The length of the CDR3 is 15 residues.

The chain joins TRBV10-3 to TRBJ2-3, with a tentative D call TRBD2 (5 bases). Germline CDR1 and CDR2: ENHRY and SYGVKD. This CDR3 comprises 12 residues. The chain's CDR3 is CVTGGGTDTQYF. The CDR3 region has the DNA TGTGTCACCGGAGGAGGCACAGATACGCAGTATTTT.

The chain is built from TRBV19 and TRBJ2-2; D unclear. V lost 3 bases and J 4 bases, leaving 9 bases between the germline ends. The germline V gene has CDR1 LNHDA and CDR2 SQIVND (reference sequence). The CDR3 sequence is 14 residues long. The CDR3 coding sequence is TGTGCCAGTAGTATCCAGGTGACCACCGGGGAGCTGTTTTTT. Protein product: CASSIQVTTGELFF.

In this sample, this clone turned up a few times. This rearrangement joins TRBV24-1 to TRBJ1-2, with 11 positions matching TRBD1. The V and J ends lost 4 bases and 2 bases, in that order; junction bases with no gene match: 5. The CDR3 sequence is 16 residues long. The germline gives CDR1 KGHDR, CDR2 SFDVKD. The CDR3 bases are TGTGCCACCAGTGACCCTCGGACAGGGGGCAACTATGGCTACACCTTC. This sequence encodes CATSDPRTGGNYGYTF.

The rearrangement joins TRBV29-1 to TRBJ1-5; D not certain. The CDR3 extends over 12 amino acids. Between the trimmed V and J ends, which lost 4 bases and 3 bases, there was a span of 7 bases. Germline V lookup: CDR1 SQVTM, CDR2 ANQGSEA. DNA for the CDR3: TGCAGCGTTGGGGAGCTCAATCAGCCCCAGCATTTT. Protein product: CSVGELNQPQHF.

The V and J genes are TRBV15 and TRBJ1-4; 7 positions agree with TRBD1. CDR1 and CDR2 from the germline V gene are LNHNV and YYDKDF (reference sequence). CDR3 size: 15 residues. V trimming: 3 bases; J trimming: 4 bases; junction bases outside the gene matches: 5. CDR3 protein: CATSSRGQLNEKLFF. In nucleotides, the CDR3 is TGTGCCACCAGCAGTCGGGGACAGCTTAATGAAAAACTGTTTTTT.